Listed below are T cell receptor beta chains from one sample, sequenced in a study of cytomegalovirus exposure and HLA in healthy donors. Sequencing used immunoSEQ multiplex PCR; TCRdb keeps in-frame clones, though not all of them. The profile shows around 120,000 clones, about 68% of them singletons. Sequencing input: PBMCs. The receptors originated from a man aged 30-40 years in good health and CMV-seropositive. Both conserved end residues are part of each CDR3. The D gene is left open where the match is weak. The size entry is marked missing in some rows and otherwise reads once, few, many or a size class.

d_gene | j_gene | v_gene | abundance | CDR3aa | CDR3nt
NA | TRBJ2-1 | TRBV5-6 | few | CASSLESGYRLNEQFF | TGTGCCAGCAGCTTAGAATCCGGGTACAGGCTCAATGAGCAGTTCTTC
NA | TRBJ1-1 | TRBV29-1 | NA | CSVLSSYTEAFF | TGCAGCGTTCTCAGTTCGTACACTGAAGCTTTCTTT
TRBD2 | TRBJ2-7 | TRBV13 | NA | CASSRRVAGVYEQYF | TGTGCCAGCAGTCGAAGAGTAGCGGGGGTTTACGAGCAGTACTTC
TRBD1 | TRBJ2-7 | TRBV7-6 | NA | CASSFGTGAYEQYF | TGTGCCAGCAGCTTTGGGACAGGGGCCTACGAGCAGTACTTC
TRBD1 | TRBJ2-7 | TRBV7-9 | NA | CASSELGTDYEQYF | TGTGCCAGCAGCGAGCTGGGGACAGATTACGAGCAGTACTTC
NA | TRBJ2-7 | TRBV4-2 | once | CASSQEGDEQYF | TGTGCCAGCAGCCAAGAAGGGGACGAGCAGTACTTC
TRBD1 | TRBJ1-2 | TRBV4-2 | NA | CASSQDRAGTGVGGYTF | TGTGCCAGCAGCCAAGATAGGGCCGGGACAGGGGTTGGTGGCTACACCTTC
NA | TRBJ2-5 | TRBV7-9 | NA | CASSPQGLPETQYF | TGTGCCAGCAGCCCTCAGGGGCTCCCAGAGACCCAGTACTTC
TRBD2 | TRBJ2-3 | TRBV18 | NA | CASSPSGGGRTDTQYF | TGTGCCAGCTCACCCTCGGGAGGGGGGCGCACAGATACGCAGTATTTT
TRBD2 | TRBJ2-2 | TRBV2 | NA | CASTRESTGELFF | TGTGCCAGCACGCGGGAGAGCACCGGGGAGCTGTTTTTT
TRBD2 | TRBJ2-7 | TRBV9 | NA | CASSRTSYSYEQYF | TGTGCCAGCAGCAGGACTAGCTACTCCTACGAGCAGTACTTC
TRBD1 | TRBJ1-6 | TRBV19 | NA | CASSLTGGVVSPLHF | TGTGCCAGTAGCCTGACAGGGGGGGTTGTTTCACCCCTCCACTTT
NA | TRBJ1-4 | TRBV5-6 | NA | CASSLAGSATNEKLFF | TGTGCCAGCAGCTTGGCAGGGTCTGCAACTAATGAAAAACTGTTTTTT
TRBD1 | TRBJ1-1 | TRBV18 | few | CASSRDQTGTTEAFF | TGTGCCAGCTCACGAGACCAGACAGGGACGACTGAAGCTTTCTTT
TRBD1 | TRBJ1-1 | TRBV6-1 | NA | CANSWDRGNTEAFF | TGTGCCAACTCATGGGACAGGGGGAACACTGAAGCTTTCTTT
TRBD2 | TRBJ2-7 | TRBV5-1 | NA | CASSHTSGSYEQYF | TGCGCCAGCAGCCACACTAGCGGCTCCTACGAGCAGTACTTC
TRBD1 | TRBJ1-5 | TRBV19 | NA | CASSITLGTVSQPQHF | TGTGCCAGTAGTATAACCCTTGGGACAGTGAGCCAGCCCCAGCATTTT
NA | TRBJ1-1 | TRBV5-4 | NA | CASSFGNTEAFF | TGTGCCAGCAGCTTCGGGAACACTGAAGCTTTCTTT
NA | TRBJ2-1 | TRBV29-1 | NA | CSVEEVDYEQFF | TGCAGCGTTGAAGAGGTAGACTATGAGCAGTTCTTC
TRBD2 | TRBJ2-7 | TRBV5-5 | NA | CASSFKGRGDSYEQYF | TGTGCCAGCAGCTTTAAAGGCCGGGGGGACTCCTACGAGCAGTACTTC
NA | TRBJ2-3 | TRBV13 | NA | CASSLGLSTDTQYF | TGTGCCAGCAGCTTAGGTCTTAGCACAGATACGCAGTATTTT
NA | TRBJ1-2 | TRBV20-1 | NA | CSAIGAYGYTF | TGCAGTGCCATAGGGGCTTATGGCTACACCTTC
TRBD1 | TRBJ1-4 | TRBV5-4 | NA | CASSLGTGTGNEKLFF | TGTGCCAGCAGCTTGGGAACCGGGACAGGGAACGAAAAACTGTTTTTT
TRBD2 | TRBJ2-1 | TRBV7-9 | NA | CASSLPGTSGGFF | TGTGCCAGCAGCTTACCCGGGACTAGCGGCGGGTTCTTC
TRBD1 | TRBJ1-1 | TRBV6-5 | NA | CASSYGTENTEAFF | TGTGCCAGCAGTTACGGGACAGAGAACACTGAAGCTTTCTTT
TRBD1 | TRBJ2-7 | TRBV7-8 | NA | CASSLKQGAVEQYF | TGTGCCAGCAGCTTAAAACAGGGGGCGGTCGAGCAGTACTTC
NA | TRBJ1-1 | TRBV6-5 | NA | CASKGTGGNTEAFF | TGTGCCAGCAAGGGGACCGGGGGGAACACTGAAGCTTTCTTT
TRBD1 | TRBJ1-2 | TRBV5-4 | few | CASSSPGQGLSGYTF | TGTGCCAGCAGCTCACCGGGACAGGGACTTTCTGGCTACACCTTC
TRBD2 | TRBJ2-3 | TRBV19 | NA | CASSRGLATDTQYF | TGTGCCAGTAGTAGGGGACTAGCAACAGATACGCAGTATTTT
NA | TRBJ2-7 | TRBV6-4 | NA | CASSDRPGNEQYF | TGTGCCAGCAGTGACCGCCCAGGGAACGAGCAGTACTTC
NA | TRBJ1-1 | TRBV2 | NA | CASIEGGAEAFF | TGTGCCAGCATCGAGGGGGGGGCAGAAGCTTTCTTT
NA | TRBJ2-7 | TRBV11-3 | few | CASSKKFGPSSYEQYF | TGTGCCAGCAGTAAGAAGTTCGGTCCGAGCTCCTACGAGCAGTACTTC
TRBD1 | TRBJ2-7 | TRBV19 | NA | CASSTPPGQGNEQYF | TGTGCCAGTAGTACCCCCCCGGGACAGGGTAACGAGCAGTACTTC
TRBD1 | TRBJ1-2 | TRBV6-1 | NA | CASSLDRVAGYTF | TGTGCCAGCAGTCTCGACAGGGTGGCCGGCTACACCTTC
TRBD1 | TRBJ2-7 | TRBV5-8 | once | CASSLGTAAYEQYF | TGTGCCAGCAGCCTGGGGACAGCGGCCTACGAGCAGTACTTC
NA | TRBJ2-5 | TRBV12-5 | NA | CASGLPGFPEETQYF | TGTGCTAGTGGTTTGCCAGGGTTTCCCGAAGAGACCCAGTACTTC
TRBD1 | TRBJ2-7 | TRBV5-1 | NA | CASSLGQGWNLEPSEYF | TGCGCCAGCAGCCTAGGACAGGGGTGGAATCTAGAACCTTCGGAGTACTTC
TRBD2 | TRBJ2-3 | TRBV2 | few | CASTGLAGVSTDTQYF | TGTGCCAGCACTGGACTAGCGGGGGTTAGCACAGATACGCAGTATTTT
TRBD2 | TRBJ2-1 | TRBV7-2 | NA | CASSLELAGGGDEQFF | TGTGCCAGCAGCTTAGAGTTAGCGGGGGGGGGTGATGAGCAGTTCTTC
TRBD1 | TRBJ1-5 | TRBV7-9 | NA | CASSLGQGAEQPQHF | TGTGCCAGCAGCTTAGGACAGGGGGCGGAGCAGCCCCAGCATTTT
NA | TRBJ1-5 | TRBV11-2 | few | CASSVYSNQPQHF | TGTGCCAGCAGCGTATATAGCAATCAGCCCCAGCATTTT
NA | TRBJ2-7 | TRBV11-3 | few | CASSSQGAYREQYF | TGTGCCAGCAGCTCCCAGGGTGCTTATCGCGAGCAGTACTTC
NA | TRBJ1-5 | TRBV5-4 | NA | CASSLDRQPQHF | TGTGCCAGCAGCTTGGACCGGCAGCCCCAGCATTTT
NA | TRBJ2-2 | TRBV23-1 | once | CASSQSTITGELFF | TGCGCCAGCAGTCAATCCACTATCACCGGGGAGCTGTTTTTT
TRBD2 | TRBJ2-7 | TRBV5-6 | NA | CASSFPGGYEQYF | TGTGCCAGCAGCTTCCCGGGGGGCTACGAGCAGTACTTC